The clone carrying this TCR beta chain was counted a few times. Its target is unknown. As it was prepared, the TCRbeta library received unique molecular identifiers. TCRdb reanalysed the PCR reads using MiXCR and keeps one entry per CDR3 protein. Among around 700,000 distinct CDR3 sequences listed, about an eighth were seen once. V shed 6 bases and J shed 0 bases, with 5 bases lying between them. Germline V gene sequence: CDR1 SEHNR, CDR2 FQNEAQ (reference sequence). This CDR3 region has 12 residues. These data belong to a study of T-cell reconstitution after alpha-beta-depleted transplantation in children. Study-wide findings and caveats: Surviving recipient T cells and thymic progenitors accounted for the high day-60 TCRbeta diversity observed in some patients. After one year, T-cell counts and TCRbeta diversity mostly came from new T cells. Several hundred graft clones that had expanded were reportedly the source of alpha-beta T cells about two months after transplant.

The chain is built from TRBV7-9 and TRBJ2-5; D remains unclear. The source material was PBMCs, sampled before TCRalphabeta/CD19-depleted stem cell transplant. This receptor was obtained from a girl aged 2-15 years with congenital amegakaryocytic thrombocytopenia, due to receive a stem cell transplant. CDR3 sequence (DNA): TGTGCCAGCAGGGTCTACCAAGAGACCCAGTACTTC. Translation: CASRVYQETQYF.